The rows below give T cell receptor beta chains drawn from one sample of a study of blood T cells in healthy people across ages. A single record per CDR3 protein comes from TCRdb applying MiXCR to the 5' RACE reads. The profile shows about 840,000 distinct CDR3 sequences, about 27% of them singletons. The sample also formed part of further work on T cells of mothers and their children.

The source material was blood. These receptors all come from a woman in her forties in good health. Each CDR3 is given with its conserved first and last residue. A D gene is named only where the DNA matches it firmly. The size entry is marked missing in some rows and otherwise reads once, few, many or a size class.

cdr3_aa: CASSFGRAGRETQYF
cdr3_nt: TGCGCCAGCAGCTTTGGGCGAGCGGGTCGGGAGACCCAGTACTTC
v_call: TRBV5-1
d_call: -
cdr3_length: 15
clone_size: -
j_call: TRBJ2-5

cdr3_aa: CASRDPGPSYEQYF
cdr3_nt: TGCGCCAGCAGGGATCCGGGACCTTCCTACGAGCAGTACTTC
v_call: TRBV4-1
d_call: -
cdr3_length: 14
clone_size: few
j_call: TRBJ2-7

cdr3_aa: CASSQAGVDTEAFF
cdr3_nt: TGTGCCAGCAGCCAAGCTGGGGTGGACACTGAAGCTTTCTTT
v_call: TRBV6-2/TRBV6-3
d_call: -
cdr3_length: 14
clone_size: -
j_call: TRBJ1-1

cdr3_aa: CASQQGASGYTF
cdr3_nt: TGTGCCAGCCAACAGGGGGCGAGTGGCTACACCTTC
v_call: TRBV28
d_call: TRBD1
cdr3_length: 12
clone_size: few
j_call: TRBJ1-2

cdr3_aa: CATSRQGILGETQYF
cdr3_nt: TGTGCCACCAGCAGGCAGGGGATATTGGGAGAGACCCAGTACTTC
v_call: TRBV15
d_call: -
cdr3_length: 15
clone_size: -
j_call: TRBJ2-5

cdr3_aa: CASRVISGGNTDTQYF
cdr3_nt: TGTGCCAGCAGAGTAATTAGCGGGGGCAACACAGATACGCAGTATTTT
v_call: TRBV6-2/TRBV6-3
d_call: TRBD2
cdr3_length: 16
clone_size: -
j_call: TRBJ2-3

cdr3_aa: CASSLVQGAGGGYTF
cdr3_nt: TGTGCCAGCAGCTTAGTACAGGGGGCTGGGGGTGGCTACACCTTC
v_call: TRBV7-2
d_call: TRBD1
cdr3_length: 15
clone_size: -
j_call: TRBJ1-2

cdr3_aa: CASTGLVLGLKEQYF
cdr3_nt: TGTGCCAGCACCGGGCTGGTGTTAGGTCTGAAAGAGCAGTACTTC
v_call: TRBV6-1
d_call: -
cdr3_length: 15
clone_size: few
j_call: TRBJ2-5

cdr3_aa: CASSFGGHRETQYF
cdr3_nt: TGTGCCAGCAGTTTCGGGGGGCATCGGGAGACCCAGTACTTC
v_call: TRBV28
d_call: -
cdr3_length: 14
clone_size: -
j_call: TRBJ2-5

cdr3_aa: CASRLGGVPSTDTQYF
cdr3_nt: TGTGCCAGCAGACTTGGGGGGGTTCCTAGCACAGATACGCAGTATTTT
v_call: TRBV5-4
d_call: TRBD2
cdr3_length: 16
clone_size: -
j_call: TRBJ2-3

cdr3_aa: CASSLGGSGSGGANVRTF
cdr3_nt: TGTGCCAGCAGCTTGGGGGGAAGCGGATCGGGAGGGGCCAACGTCCGGACTTTC
v_call: TRBV5-5
d_call: TRBD2
cdr3_length: 18
clone_size: -
j_call: TRBJ2-6

cdr3_aa: CASSSGLGAGELFF
cdr3_nt: TGTGCCAGCAGCTCGGGTCTGGGTGCCGGGGAGCTGTTTTTT
v_call: TRBV5-6
d_call: -
cdr3_length: 14
clone_size: few
j_call: TRBJ2-2

cdr3_aa: CASTQGVGEKLFF
cdr3_nt: TGTGCCAGCACCCAGGGGGTCGGTGAAAAACTGTTTTTT
v_call: TRBV27
d_call: TRBD1
cdr3_length: 13
clone_size: -
j_call: TRBJ1-4

cdr3_aa: CASRQTGGLRSNQPQHF
cdr3_nt: TGTGCCAGCAGGCAGACAGGGGGTCTTCGCAGCAATCAGCCCCAGCATTTT
v_call: TRBV6-1
d_call: TRBD1
cdr3_length: 17
clone_size: -
j_call: TRBJ1-5

cdr3_aa: CSDMTGDYGYTF
cdr3_nt: TGCAGCGATATGACAGGGGACTATGGCTACACCTTC
v_call: TRBV29-1
d_call: TRBD1
cdr3_length: 12
clone_size: many
j_call: TRBJ1-2

cdr3_aa: CSVGTEIYGYTF
cdr3_nt: TGCAGCGTTGGGACAGAGATCTATGGCTACACCTTC
v_call: TRBV29-1
d_call: -
cdr3_length: 12
clone_size: -
j_call: TRBJ1-2

cdr3_aa: CANLRRGEEKLFF
cdr3_nt: TGTGCCAACCTCAGGAGGGGAGAAGAAAAACTGTTTTTT
v_call: TRBV2
d_call: -
cdr3_length: 13
clone_size: few
j_call: TRBJ1-4

cdr3_aa: CASSNSGHEQYF
cdr3_nt: TGTGCCAGCAGTAATAGTGGCCACGAGCAGTACTTC
v_call: TRBV28
d_call: -
cdr3_length: 12
clone_size: -
j_call: TRBJ2-7

cdr3_aa: CASSQNSGRGVQPQHF
cdr3_nt: TGTGCCAGCAGCCAAAATTCGGGCCGGGGGGTTCAGCCCCAGCATTTT
v_call: TRBV3-1
d_call: -
cdr3_length: 16
clone_size: -
j_call: TRBJ1-5

cdr3_aa: CASSPGLTETQYF
cdr3_nt: TGTGCCAGCAGCCCGGGACTAACAGAGACCCAGTACTTC
v_call: TRBV14
d_call: TRBD2
cdr3_length: 13
clone_size: -
j_call: TRBJ2-5

cdr3_aa: CASSGPRDRLNTEAFF
cdr3_nt: TGTGCCAGCAGTGGCCCACGGGACAGGCTTAACACTGAAGCTTTCTTT
v_call: TRBV2
d_call: TRBD1
cdr3_length: 16
clone_size: -
j_call: TRBJ1-1

cdr3_aa: CSAVWTSNQETQYF
cdr3_nt: TGCAGCGCGGTTTGGACTAGCAATCAAGAGACCCAGTACTTC
v_call: TRBV20-1
d_call: TRBD2
cdr3_length: 14
clone_size: many
j_call: TRBJ2-5

cdr3_aa: CASSLAGHPNQPQHF
cdr3_nt: TGTGCCAGCAGCTTAGCCGGACATCCCAATCAGCCCCAGCATTTT
v_call: TRBV7-2
d_call: -
cdr3_length: 15
clone_size: -
j_call: TRBJ1-5

cdr3_aa: CASSLGDGSSYEQYF
cdr3_nt: TGTGCCAGCAGCTTAGGGGACGGCAGCTCCTACGAGCAGTACTTC
v_call: TRBV7-2
d_call: -
cdr3_length: 15
clone_size: -
j_call: TRBJ2-7

cdr3_aa: CSARDFRGGDGYTF
cdr3_nt: TGCAGTGCTAGAGATTTCAGGGGTGGGGATGGCTACACCTTC
v_call: TRBV20-1
d_call: -
cdr3_length: 14
clone_size: -
j_call: TRBJ1-2

cdr3_aa: CASSQVKGHTDTQYF
cdr3_nt: TGCGCCAGCAGCCAAGTAAAGGGACACACAGATACGCAGTATTTT
v_call: TRBV4-3
d_call: -
cdr3_length: 15
clone_size: -
j_call: TRBJ2-3

cdr3_aa: CASSSTSLGGTQYF
cdr3_nt: TGTGCCAGCAGTTCGACTAGCCTAGGGGGGACCCAGTACTTC
v_call: TRBV7-9
d_call: -
cdr3_length: 14
clone_size: -
j_call: TRBJ2-5